The following is a T cell receptor beta chain sequence with its context. The V gene's germline CDR1 is SSHAT and CDR2 FNYEAQ (reference sequence). The CDR3 contains 14 residues. This sample was taken from a study of blood T cell repertoires in COVID-19. Across the study: Sample material is recorded as cDNA or gDNA derived from T cells, B-cell-depleted T cells, or PBMCs.

Patients of the Seattle cohort, enrolled during active infection, were followed longitudinally. Methods used by the authors: Amplified reference gene primers provided the basis for estimating nucleated cell counts. The table came from immunoSEQ multiplex PCR; TCRdb's copy has only in-frame clones and leaves some out. Clone size and the V and J calls come from that table; the DNA yielded D and trimming. The sample holds approximately 210,000 clones, less than 90% seen once. The clonotype comes from an elderly woman with COVID-19, enrolled during active disease. Sequencing was carried out using peripheral blood. The chain uses TRBV7-7 and TRBJ2-7; D may be TRBD2 (5 bases). The CDR3 spells CASTNPPGIHEQYV. The CDR3 DNA is TGTGCTAGCACCAACCCCCCCGGGATCCACGAGCAGTACGTC.